This T cell receptor beta chain was sequenced for a study of T cell changes during pregnancy in multiple sclerosis. Generated by immunoSEQ multiplex PCR, the TCRdb table keeps only in-frame clones and is missing some. This table holds about 110,000 clones, 85% to 95% found once. Germline CDR1 and CDR2: MNHEY and SVGAGI. V lost 6 bases and J lost 4, with 13 bases in between. This CDR3 spans 15 amino acids. This TCR was sampled from a female donor in good health, enrolled as a control in a pregnancy study. The sequencing used peripheral blood, collected in the third trimester of pregnancy. The rearrangement uses TRBV6-5 and TRBJ2-6, with D uncertain. The CDR3, as DNA: TGTGCCAGCAGGTCTGGCAGGCTGGGGGCCAACGTCCTGACTTTC. It is translated as CASRSGRLGANVLTF.